This paragraph covers one T cell receptor beta chain sequence. This CDR3 comprises 16 residues. With 2 bases removed from V and 2 bases from J, the gap between germline ends came to 16 bases. Germline-derived CDR1 and CDR2 are SGHAT and FQDESV (reference sequence). This sample was taken from a study of long-term antiretroviral therapy in people with HIV. The authors ran the immunoSEQ assay, v3.0, at survey level. Generated by immunoSEQ multiplex PCR, the TCRdb table keeps only in-frame clones and is missing some. The repertoire holds about 28,000 clones, with around 83% as singletons. The TCR sequence derives from a young man with HIV. The gene calls are TRBV11-1 and TRBJ2-7; tentatively, D is TRBD2 (6 bases). The sequencing here drew on unsorted PBMCs, taken 0.4 years after starting antiretroviral therapy. CDR3 sequence: CASSLSGGAFTYEQYF. DNA for the CDR3: TGTGCCAGCAGCTTAAGCGGAGGGGCCTTTACCTACGAGCAGTACTTC.